This T cell receptor (beta chain) was identified in a study of early T cells in non-severe SARS-CoV-2 infection. TCRdb called the 5' RACE reads again in MiXCR, with one record for every CDR3 protein. The table lists about 66,000 distinct CDR3 sequences, 13% of them singletons. From germline, CDR1 is DFQATT and CDR2 SNEGSKA (reference sequence). V dropped 5 bases and J dropped 2 bases, with 13 bases sitting between them. The CDR3 covers 14 residues. The chain recombines TRBV20-1 with TRBJ2-4; D is tentatively TRBD1 or TRBD2 (5 bases each). Material: whole blood. The sequence was collected from an adult who was a healthcare worker with PCR-confirmed SARS-CoV-2 infection or an uninfected control (not recorded which). DNA for the CDR3: TGCAGTGCTGGGGATGGGGGACCCAAAAACATTCAGTACTTC. This sequence encodes CSAGDGGPKNIQYF.